The clone carrying this TCR beta chain occurred once. Its antigen is not known. This entry belongs to a study of shared clonotypes between healthy human individuals. How the authors handled the data: Owing to the provision of junction-only sequences devoid of quality scores by immunoSEQ, filtering differed. Sequencing used immunoSEQ multiplex PCR; TCRdb keeps in-frame clones, though not all of them. The DNA was the basis for D and trimming; V, J and clone size are from that table. The table has 2 million to 2.5 million clones, 90% to 95% seen once. Overall study findings and caveats: Memory subsets had estimated richness that was generally smaller than that of naive subsets.

Germline CDR1 SGHNT, CDR2 YYREEE (reference sequence). Trimming shortened V by 4 bases and J by 9 bases, and 19 bases separated the two germline ends. The CDR3 has 14 amino acids. The clonotype comes from a man aged 18 to 29 in good health. Some clones in this sample may be carry-over from other donors' samples. V usage is TRBV5-4 and J usage is TRBJ1-2, with D perhaps matching TRBD1 (6 bases). Source material: naive CD4+ T cells from PBMCs. Described subset: CD45RA+ positively selected. As DNA, the CDR3 is TGTGCCAGCAGCGTGACAGGACCATCCCCTAGCTACACCTTC. Translation gives CASSVTGPSPSYTF.